This T cell receptor (beta chain) stems from a study of shared clonotypes between healthy human individuals. Assay used: immunoSEQ multiplex PCR; TCRdb lists only in-frame clones, some missing. The sample consists of millions of clones, approximately 95% of them appearing once. Trimming stripped 1 base from V and 4 bases from J, with 16 bases between. CDR3 length: 15 residues. The germline gives CDR1 GTSNPN, CDR2 SVGIG (reference sequence). This TCR derives from a man aged 18 to 30 in good health. This chain links TRBV30 with TRBJ1-1; perhaps TRBD1 as D (5 bases). Sequencing used naive CD4+ T cells sorted from blood. The subset here: CD45RA+ positively selected. Written as DNA, the CDR3 is TGTGCCTGGAGTGCAAGTTTGGGGGGTAGCACTGAAGCTTTCTTT. It yields the protein CAWSASLGGSTEAFF. The whole variable domain, filled in from reference TRBV30 and TRBJ1-1, reads SQTIHQWPATLVQPVGSPLSLECTVEGTSNPNLYWYRQAAGRGLQLLFYSVGIGQISSEVPQNLSASRPQDRQFILSSKKLLLSDSGFYLCAWSASLGGSTEAFFGQGTRLTVV.